The 10 T cell receptor beta chains below all came from one sample that was sequenced in a study of CD8+ T cells in alopecia areata. After isolation, RNA underwent reverse transcription to generate cDNA as the sequencing template. The assay was immunoSEQ multiplex PCR, and TCRdb's table has in-frame clones only and misses some. The sample contains under 75,000 clones, 45% to 55% of which appear only once. The source was CD8+ T cells sorted from blood, collected at week 0. These receptors were obtained from a human donor with alopecia areata.

The V call is TRBV13, the J call TRBJ2-1, with D possibly matching TRBD2 (5 bases). Germline values: CDR1 PRHDT, CDR2 FYEKMQ (reference sequence). The V end lost 0 bases, the J end lost 7 bases, and 7 bases lay between the germline ends. The CDR3 is made up of 13 amino acids. CDR3 protein: CASSLGQRNEQFF. CDR3 nucleotide sequence: TGTGCCAGCAGCTTAGGCCAGCGGAATGAGCAGTTCTTC.

In this sample, this clone turned up a few times. The chain couples TRBV29-1 to TRBJ1-1; D gene ambiguous. The V end was cut by 4 bases, the J end by 4 bases, with 13 bases between. The germline V gene encodes CDR1 SQVTM and CDR2 ANQGSEA. This CDR3 is 13 amino acids long. The CDR3 DNA is TGCAGCGTTGGAAAGGGTTGGGGCACTGAAGCTTTCTTT. Protein sequence: CSVGKGWGTEAFF.

The V and J genes are TRBV5-1 and TRBJ2-5; the D call may be TRBD1 or TRBD2 (5 bases each). The V end lost 6 bases, the J end lost 2 bases, and 14 bases lay between the germline ends. The CDR3 is 14 amino acids. The V gene's germline CDR1 is SGHRS and CDR2 YFSETQ. The DNA for the CDR3 is TGCGCCAGCACCCTCGGGACGGGGCAAGAGACCCAGTACTTC. This translates into CASTLGTGQETQYF. Full variable domain (rest looked up from reference TRBV5-1 and TRBJ2-5): KAGVTQTPRYLIKTRGQQVTLSCSPISGHRSVSWYQQTPGQGLQFLFEYFSETQRNKGNFPGRFSGRQFSNSRSEMNVSTLELGDSALYLCASTLGTGQETQYFGPGTRLLVL.

The chain links TRBV20-1 to TRBJ1-1; D unclear. CDR1 and CDR2 (germline): DFQATT, SNEGSKA (reference sequence). The CDR3 covers 11 residues. The V and J ends lost 6 bases and 1 base respectively, with 6 bases between them. CDR3 amino acids: CSAPRNTEAFF. For the CDR3, the DNA is TGCAGTGCCCCCCGGAACACTGAAGCTTTCTTT.

This clone was observed a handful of times. V is TRBV7-9 and J is TRBJ2-1; D remains unclear. V was clipped by 6 bases and J by 5 bases, with 5 bases between them. CDR1 is SEHNR and CDR2 is FQNEAQ in the germline V gene (reference sequence). This CDR3 is built from 11 residues. The CDR3: CASRTDNEQFF. The CDR3 nucleotides are TGTGCCAGCAGGACCGACAATGAGCAGTTCTTC.

The chain is built from TRBV4-1 and TRBJ2-2, with D perhaps being TRBD1 or TRBD2 (5 bases each). Germline V gene sequence: CDR1 MGHRA, CDR2 YSYEKL. The CDR3 sequence is 16 residues long. With 0 bases removed from V and 7 bases from J, the gap between germline ends came to 15 bases. CDR3 DNA: TGCGCCAGCAGCCAAGAAGCGAGCAGGGCGGGCGGGGAGCTGTTTTTT. Translated, it gives CASSQEASRAGGELFF.

This clone came up a few times. The chain couples TRBV13 to TRBJ1-1; a weak D match, TRBD1 (6 bases). Trimming took 5 bases from V and 2 from J, leaving 15 bases between them. Germline loops: CDR1 PRHDT, CDR2 FYEKMQ (reference sequence). The CDR3 is 15 residues long. The chain's CDR3 is CASSTGQGINTEAFF. The CDR3 nucleotides read TGTGCCAGCAGCACGGGACAAGGTATCAACACTGAAGCTTTCTTT.

J is TRBJ1-2 and V is TRBV7-9; no definite D call. V was cut by 2 bases and J by 4 bases, with 5 bases left in between. Germline CDR1 and CDR2: SEHNR and FQNEAQ (reference sequence). This CDR3 is built from 12 residues. In nucleotides, the CDR3 is TGTGCCAGCAGCTTACCAGGCTATGGCTACACCTTC. Translation gives CASSLPGYGYTF. Full variable domain (missing parts from reference TRBV7-9 and TRBJ1-2): DTGVSQNPRHKITKRGQNVTFRCDPISEHNRLYWYRQTLGQGPEFLTYFQNEAQLEKSRLLSDRFSAERPKGSFSTLEIQRTEQGDSAMYLCASSLPGYGYTFGSGTRLTVV.

The DNA of the CDR3 is TGTGCCAGCAGCGAGAACACAATGAACACTGAAGCTTTCTTT. Translating gives CASSENTMNTEAFF. The rearrangement joins TRBV9 to TRBJ1-1, with D unresolved. The CDR3 runs 14 residues. Germline V lookup: CDR1 SGDLS, CDR2 YYNGEE. Deletions cut 3 bases from V and 0 bases from J, with 9 bases between.

V is TRBV29-1 and J is TRBJ1-4; possible D gene TRBD1, 6 bases. The ends were cut back, 6 bases at V and 8 bases at J, with 25 bases in the middle. Looked up from germline, CDR1 is SQVTM and CDR2 is ANQGSEA. This CDR3 region has 16 residues. CDR3 region: CSVAGGPGEEGEKLFF. The CDR3 bases are TGCAGCGTAGCTGGGGGTCCAGGGGAAGAGGGCGAAAAACTGTTTTTT. The complete variable domain, with remaining parts taken from reference TRBV29-1 and TRBJ1-4, reads SAVISQKPSRDICQRGTSLTIQCQVDSQVTMMFWYRQQPGQSLTLIATANQGSEATYESGFVIDKFPISRPNLTFSTLTVSNMSPEDSSIYLCSVAGGPGEEGEKLFFGSGTQLSVL.